Shown below are 14 T cell receptor beta chains from a single sample sequenced in a study of T-cell memory formation after mild COVID-19. One entry per CDR3 protein results from TCRdb running MiXCR on the 5' RACE reads. The sample holds over 350,000 distinct CDR3 sequences, around 24% seen once. Material for sequencing was PBMCs or a T cell subset sorted from them (not recorded which). Every receptor here comes from an adult woman who had mild COVID-19 (a few samples of this study predate the infection). Cell type and time point are not known.

This clonotype has more than one count but fewer than ten. The genes are TRBV5-1 and TRBJ1-2; 8 bases agree with TRBD1. The germline CDR1 and CDR2 sequences are SGHRS and YFSETQ. J was trimmed by 7 bases and V by 5 bases; bases with no gene match: 10. This CDR3 spans 14 amino acids. The CDR3 nucleotides read TGCGCCAGCAGTTACGGACAGGGTTTCAGTGGCTACACCTTC. This encodes CASSYGQGFSGYTF.

This clonotype has just a few counts. The chain employs TRBV7-2 and TRBJ2-3; D is unclear. Between the trimmed V and J ends, which lost 2 bases and 2 bases, there was a span of 14 bases. This CDR3 spans 16 amino acids. CDR1 is SGHTA and CDR2 is FQGNSA in the germline V gene. The CDR3 reads CASSLPRISPTDTQYF. For the CDR3, the DNA is TGTGCCAGCAGCTTACCCCGGATTTCCCCCACAGATACGCAGTATTTT.

CDR3 loop: CASSSPDNSGNTIYF. The CDR3 region has the DNA TGTGCCAGCAGTTCCCCGGACAATTCTGGAAACACCATATATTTT. V usage is TRBV6-5 and J usage is TRBJ1-3; tentative D call: TRBD1 (5 bases). Per germline, CDR1 MNHEY and CDR2 SVGAGI. The CDR3 covers 15 residues. Trimming took off 4 bases at V and 1 base at J, with 11 bases between the two ends.

In its sample, this clonotype was seen a few times. The V and J genes are TRBV7-9 and TRBJ2-3; D is uncertain. Trimming took 5 bases from V and 4 from J, leaving 7 bases between them. The germline V gene encodes CDR1 SEHNR and CDR2 FQNEAQ (reference sequence). The CDR3 totals 12 residues. CDR3 coding DNA: TGTGCCAGCAGCAAAGGCGCAGATACGCAGTATTTT. Amino acids: CASSKGADTQYF. Drawing the rest from reference TRBV7-9 and TRBJ2-3, the complete variable domain is DTGVSQNPRHKITKRGQNVTFRCDPISEHNRLYWYRQTLGQGPEFLTYFQNEAQLEKSRLLSDRFSAERPKGSFSTLEIQRTEQGDSAMYLCASSKGADTQYFGPGTRLTVL.

DNA for the CDR3: TGTGCCAGCAGTTACCCCGGGACAGGGGGCGAAGAGACCCAGTACTTC. Its protein product is CASSYPGTGGEETQYF. J is TRBJ2-5 and V is TRBV6-2 or TRBV6-3; 12 bases are shared with TRBD1. J was trimmed by 3 bases and V by 2 bases; bases with no gene match: 4. This CDR3 has 16 amino acids. The germline V gene encodes CDR1 MNHEY and CDR2 SVGEGT.

This clonotype came up a few times. The V call is TRBV5-1, the J call TRBJ2-5, with TRBD1 as a possible D gene (6 bases). Per the germline V gene, CDR1 is SGHRS and CDR2 is YFSETQ. The CDR3 totals 13 residues. V was clipped by 2 bases and J by 5 bases, with 10 bases between them. The chain's CDR3 is CASSFAGAETQYF. CDR3 DNA sequence: TGCGCCAGCAGCTTCGCAGGGGCGGAGACCCAGTACTTC.

The chain recombines TRBV7-6 with TRBJ2-1; 9 positions match TRBD2. CDR1 SGHVS and CDR2 FNYEAQ come from the germline V gene. Trimming removed 5 bases from V and 2 bases from J; junction bases left unmatched: 7. There are 16 residues in the CDR3. The CDR3 loop is CASSPRVAGAYNEQFF. The CDR3 region has the DNA TGTGCCAGCAGCCCTCGGGTAGCGGGGGCCTACAATGAGCAGTTCTTC.

The chain carries TRBV10-3 and TRBJ2-5, with a weak D call TRBD1 (5 bases). This CDR3 is built from 17 residues. V gave up 0 bases and J gave up 4 bases, with 18 bases separating them. CDR1 is ENHRY and CDR2 is SYGVKD in the germline V gene. CDR3 sequence: CAISESTVQGTGETQYF. The CDR3 DNA reads TGTGCCATCAGTGAGTCGACGGTCCAGGGAACGGGAGAGACCCAGTACTTC.

This clonotype came up once. The junction does not match germline at one end; this may be a read error. The chain uses TRBV7-3 and TRBJ2-1; unclear D gene. The CDR3 has 15 amino acids. Germline V gene lookup returns CDR1 SGHTA and CDR2 FQGTGA. The chain's CDR3 is CAISLQTSSYNEQFF. The DNA for the CDR3 is TGTGCCATCAGCCTCCAGACCAGCTCCTACAATGAGCAGTTCTTC.

The chain employs TRBV6-5 and TRBJ2-3, with 7 positions matching TRBD1. Germline CDR1 MNHEY, CDR2 SVGAGI. The CDR3 is 12 amino acids. V gave up 6 bases and J gave up 8 bases; unmatched junction bases: 5. The CDR3 region is CASSQGGGTQYF. The CDR3, as DNA: TGTGCCAGCAGCCAAGGGGGCGGTACGCAGTATTTT.

In nucleotides, the CDR3 is TGTGCCACCAGCAGAGATAAGGGGCAGGGAAACACCATATATTTT. Protein: CATSRDKGQGNTIYF. The chain carries TRBV15 and TRBJ1-3; D possibly corresponds to TRBD1 (5 bases). Germline V gives CDR1 LNHNV, CDR2 YYDKDF (reference sequence). This CDR3 has 15 residues. The V gene lost 0 bases and the J gene lost 4 bases, with 10 bases spanning the gap. Using reference TRBV15 and TRBJ1-3 for the parts outside the CDR3, the full variable domain is DAMVIQNPRYQVTQFGKPVTLSCSQTLNHNVMYWYQQKSSQAPKLLFHYYDKDFNNEADTPDNFQSRRPNTSFCFLDIRSPGLGDTAMYLCATSRDKGQGNTIYFGEGSWLTVV.

The chain couples TRBV12-3 or TRBV12-4 to TRBJ2-1; 10 nucleotides line up with TRBD2. This CDR3 is 18 amino acids long. Germline trimming cut 3 bases from V and 0 bases from J; bases unmatched to any gene: 8. DNA for the CDR3: TGTGCCAGCAGTTTGGGGACTAGCGTTTTGAGCTCCTACAATGAGCAGTTCTTC. Residues: CASSLGTSVLSSYNEQFF.

This clonotype has more than one count but fewer than ten. CDR3 bases: TGTGCCAGCAGCTCGTCCTGGCCAGTAGCGGCTGAGCAGTTCTTC. Translated, it gives CASSSSWPVAAEQFF. The chain uses TRBV11-3 and TRBJ2-1, with D tentatively TRBD2 (6 bases). V shed 4 bases and J shed 9 bases, with 19 bases lying between them. This CDR3 is 15 amino acids long. Germline CDR1 SGHNT, CDR2 YENEEA.

The chain is built from TRBV12-3 or TRBV12-4 and TRBJ1-1; no clear D. The CDR3 runs 11 residues. V was cut by 6 bases and J by 7 bases, with 9 bases left in between. The CDR3: CASREGVEAFF. The CDR3 region has the DNA TGTGCCAGCAGGGAGGGAGTTGAAGCTTTCTTT.